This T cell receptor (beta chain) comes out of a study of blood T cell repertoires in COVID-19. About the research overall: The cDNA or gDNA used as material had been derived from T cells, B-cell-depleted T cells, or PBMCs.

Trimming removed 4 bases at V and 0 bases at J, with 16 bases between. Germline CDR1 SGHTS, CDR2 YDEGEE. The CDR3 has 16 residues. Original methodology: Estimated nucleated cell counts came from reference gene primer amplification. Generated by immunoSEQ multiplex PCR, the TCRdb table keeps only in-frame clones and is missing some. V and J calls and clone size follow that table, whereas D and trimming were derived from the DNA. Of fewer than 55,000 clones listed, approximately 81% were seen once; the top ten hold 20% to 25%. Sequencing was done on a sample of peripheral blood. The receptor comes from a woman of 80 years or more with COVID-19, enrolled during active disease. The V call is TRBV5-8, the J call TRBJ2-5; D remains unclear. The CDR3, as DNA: TGTGCCAGCAGCACACTACCCCGGCCGAACCAAGAGACCCAGTACTTC. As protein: CASSTLPRPNQETQYF.